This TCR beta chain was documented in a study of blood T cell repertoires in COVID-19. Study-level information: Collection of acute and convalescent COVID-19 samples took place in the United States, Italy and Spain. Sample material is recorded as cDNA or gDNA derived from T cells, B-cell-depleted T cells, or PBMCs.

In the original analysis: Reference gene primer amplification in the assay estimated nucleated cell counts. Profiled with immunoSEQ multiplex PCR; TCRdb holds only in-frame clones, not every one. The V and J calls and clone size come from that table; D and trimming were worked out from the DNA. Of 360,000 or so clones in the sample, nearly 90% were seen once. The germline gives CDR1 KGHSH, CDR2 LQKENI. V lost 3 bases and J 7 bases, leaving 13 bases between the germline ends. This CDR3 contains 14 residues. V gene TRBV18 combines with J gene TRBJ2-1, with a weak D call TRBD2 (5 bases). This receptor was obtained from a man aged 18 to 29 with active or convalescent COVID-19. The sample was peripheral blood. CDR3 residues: CASSPVRVGNEQFF. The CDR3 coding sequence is TGTGCCAGCTCACCGGTGAGGGTGGGGAATGAGCAGTTCTTC.